Listed below are T cell receptor beta chains from one sample, sequenced in a study of shared clonotypes between healthy human individuals. Here immunoSEQ multiplex PCR was the method, and the copy in TCRdb shows in-frame clones only, minus some. The table has about 2.5 million clones, roughly 90% seen once. The sample consisted of naive CD4+ T cells from PBMCs. All receptors come from a man younger than 35 in good health. Some clones in this sample may be carry-over from other donors' samples. The CDR3 runs from the conserved cysteine through the conserved F or W. Fields, in order: V gene, J gene, D gene, clone size, CDR3 DNA, CDR3 protein. D genes are given only for firm matches. Clone sizes are given selectively: once, few, many, or a class where the clone is expanded.

v_gene: TRBV15
j_gene: TRBJ1-4
d_gene: .
abundance: .
CDR3nt: TGTGCCACCAGGGGGGGTGGTAGTAATGAAAAACTGTTTTTT
CDR3aa: CATRGGGSNEKLFF

v_gene: TRBV5-5
j_gene: TRBJ1-2
d_gene: .
abundance: .
CDR3nt: TGTGCCAGCAGCTTGGCTGTTGGGGGGTTTGCTGGCTACACCTTC
CDR3aa: CASSLAVGGFAGYTF

v_gene: TRBV2
j_gene: TRBJ2-5
d_gene: .
abundance: .
CDR3nt: TGTGCCAGCAGTGAGGGGGCCCTCAAAGAGACCCAGTACTTC
CDR3aa: CASSEGALKETQYF

v_gene: TRBV7-9
j_gene: TRBJ2-2
d_gene: TRBD2
abundance: .
CDR3nt: TGTGCCAGCAGCAACATCGGGGGGTACACCGGGGAGCTGTTTTTT
CDR3aa: CASSNIGGYTGELFF

v_gene: TRBV6-4
j_gene: TRBJ2-1
d_gene: TRBD1
abundance: .
CDR3nt: TGTGCCAGCAGTCGTACCGGGACAGGCGGGAACAATGAGCAGTTCTTC
CDR3aa: CASSRTGTGGNNEQFF

v_gene: TRBV7-9
j_gene: TRBJ2-2
d_gene: .
abundance: .
CDR3nt: TGTGCCAGCAGCTTAGAATATACCCAGGAGGGAACCGGGGAGCTGTTTTTT
CDR3aa: CASSLEYTQEGTGELFF

v_gene: TRBV2
j_gene: TRBJ2-7
d_gene: TRBD1
abundance: .
CDR3nt: TGTGCCAGCAGCCGGGACAGGGTGTCCGAGCAGTACTTC
CDR3aa: CASSRDRVSEQYF

v_gene: TRBV5-1
j_gene: TRBJ1-1
d_gene: .
abundance: .
CDR3nt: TGCGCCAGCACCTCAACACAAAACACTGAAGCTTTCTTT
CDR3aa: CASTSTQNTEAFF

v_gene: TRBV28
j_gene: TRBJ2-7
d_gene: .
abundance: once
CDR3nt: TGTGCCAGCCGACAGCGGACCGTCCCCTACGAGCAGTACTTC
CDR3aa: CASRQRTVPYEQYF

v_gene: TRBV29-1
j_gene: TRBJ2-1
d_gene: .
abundance: .
CDR3nt: TGCAGCGTCGGAGACAGCCTATACAATGAGCAGTTCTTC
CDR3aa: CSVGDSLYNEQFF

v_gene: TRBV5-6
j_gene: TRBJ1-4
d_gene: .
abundance: once
CDR3nt: TGTGCCAGCAGCTTGGAGGGCTTTAATGAAAAACTGTTTTTT
CDR3aa: CASSLEGFNEKLFF

v_gene: TRBV2
j_gene: TRBJ2-7
d_gene: TRBD1
abundance: .
CDR3nt: TGTGCCAGCAGTGCCGGGACAGGGAACCTCTACGAGCAGTACTTC
CDR3aa: CASSAGTGNLYEQYF

v_gene: TRBV4-2
j_gene: TRBJ2-1
d_gene: TRBD2
abundance: .
CDR3nt: TGTGCCAGCAGCCAAGACGCCGGGACTAGCGGGAGCTCCTACAATGAGCAGTTCTTC
CDR3aa: CASSQDAGTSGSSYNEQFF

v_gene: TRBV18
j_gene: TRBJ2-7
d_gene: .
abundance: .
CDR3nt: TGTGCCAGCTCACCACTCGGGACACCCGGATTGTGGGAGCAGTACTTC
CDR3aa: CASSPLGTPGLWEQYF

v_gene: TRBV4-1
j_gene: TRBJ2-7
d_gene: .
abundance: once
CDR3nt: TGCGCCAGCAGCCAAGGAGCAGGGGACGAGCAGTACTTC
CDR3aa: CASSQGAGDEQYF